Below, 23 T cell receptor beta chains from the same sample are listed, as sequenced in a study of OX40 agonist ivuxolimab in advanced cancers. Libraries were prepared by immunoSEQ multiplex PCR; TCRdb keeps only in-frame clonotypes and omits some of them. This sample carries some 30,000 clones, 81% of them seen once, and the ten largest clones take about 20%. The sample here was CD4+ or CD8+ T cells sorted from blood, taken in a trial of the OX40 agonist ivuxolimab. Receptors originate from an adult with an advanced solid tumor such as melanoma, head and neck, liver or kidney cancer.

The chain combines TRBV7-2 with TRBJ2-1, with unresolved D. Trimming left V 3 bases short and J 6 bases short, with 6 bases between. CDR1 and CDR2 from the germline V gene are SGHTA and FQGNSA. The CDR3 is 12 amino acids. CDR3 sequence: CASSFTINEQFF. In nucleotides, the CDR3 is TGTGCCAGCAGCTTCACAATCAATGAGCAGTTCTTC.

The chain carries TRBV12-5 and TRBJ2-5, with D perhaps matching TRBD2 (5 bases). The germline V gene encodes CDR1 LGHNT and CDR2 FRNRAP. V was pared by 1 base and J by 5 bases, with 8 bases between. The length of the CDR3 is 13 residues. CDR3 in DNA: TGTGCTAGTGGTTTGGGTCCGGGGGAGACCCAGTACTTC. The encoded protein is CASGLGPGETQYF.

This chain joins TRBV5-1 and TRBJ2-3, with 9 bases that match TRBD1. The V and J ends lost 3 bases and 0 bases, in that order; junction bases with no gene match: 5. The CDR3 sequence is 16 residues long. Germline assignment: CDR1 SGHRS and CDR2 YFSETQ. The CDR3 protein is CASSWGQGPSTDTQYF. The CDR3 nucleotides read TGCGCCAGCAGCTGGGGACAGGGCCCGAGCACAGATACGCAGTATTTT.

CDR3: CASRGSGGYNEQFF. The CDR3 DNA reads TGTGCCAGCAGGGGTAGCGGGGGCTACAATGAGCAGTTCTTC. This chain links TRBV6-5 with TRBJ2-1; 9 bases line up with TRBD2. V gave up 6 bases and J gave up 3 bases; unmatched junction bases: 3. Germline V CDR1 and CDR2: MNHEY, SVGAGI. The CDR3 is made up of 14 amino acids.

The chain combines TRBV5-1 with TRBJ2-2, with TRBD1 identical over 8 bases. The CDR3 loop spans 16 amino acids. With 7 bases clipped from V and 0 bases from J, the junction kept 8 bases outside the gene matches. CDR1 and CDR2 from the germline V gene are SGHRS and YFSETQ. CDR3 DNA: TGCGCCAGCGGACAGGGCTTCCTGGCGAACACCGGGGAGCTGTTTTTT. Its protein is CASGQGFLANTGELFF. The variable domain in full, completed from reference TRBV5-1 and TRBJ2-2, reads KAGVTQTPRYLIKTRGQQVTLSCSPISGHRSVSWYQQTPGQGLQFLFEYFSETQRNKGNFPGRFSGRQFSNSRSEMNVSTLELGDSALYLCASGQGFLANTGELFFGEGSRLTVL.

The genes are TRBV27 and TRBJ2-7; 9 positions match TRBD1. The ends lost 7 bases at V and 5 bases at J; junction bases unmatched: 9. CDR3 length: 14 residues. Germline V gives CDR1 MNHEY, CDR2 SMNVEV (reference sequence). CDR3 in amino acids: CASNRQGGNHEQYF. Written as DNA, the CDR3 is TGTGCCAGCAATAGACAGGGGGGGAACCACGAGCAGTACTTC.

J is TRBJ1-2 and V is TRBV5-6, with TRBD1 as a possible D gene (5 bases). The germline V and J ends were trimmed by 0 bases and 5 bases, with 11 bases remaining between them. The CDR3 contains 14 residues. Germline V gene sequence: CDR1 SGHDT, CDR2 YYEEEE. The CDR3 spells CASSLGGADYGYTF. CDR3 DNA: TGTGCCAGCAGCTTGGGAGGGGCGGATTATGGCTACACCTTC.

This clone has only one observation. An end of the junction does not agree with germline; a read error may underlie this. V is TRBV28 and J is TRBJ2-5, with D possibly being TRBD1 or TRBD2 (6 bases each). The CDR3 loop spans 15 amino acids. The germline gives CDR1 MDHEN, CDR2 SYDVKM. This chain's CDR3 is CASRTVRGGQGTQYF. For the CDR3, the DNA is TGTGCCAGCAGAACCGTTCGAGGGGGGCAAGGGACCCAGTACTTC.

The chain couples TRBV6-6 to TRBJ1-2; a possible D gene is TRBD1 (6 bases). In germline, CDR1 is MNHNY, CDR2 SVGAGI (reference sequence). V was clipped by 3 bases and J by 7 bases, with 12 bases between them. CDR3 length: 13 amino acids. The CDR3 DNA is TGTGCCAGCAGTTATTTGGGGGCGGGTGGCTACACCTTC. Translating gives CASSYLGAGGYTF.

J is TRBJ2-7 and V is TRBV28, with no clear D. Germline V gene sequence: CDR1 MDHEN, CDR2 SYDVKM. The CDR3 is 14 amino acids. V lost 5 bases and J 2 bases, leaving 13 bases between the germline ends. DNA for the CDR3: TGTGCCAGCAGTCCGCTATGGGTGACCTACGAGCAGTACTTC. It specifies CASSPLWVTYEQYF.

The chain has TRBV10-3 and TRBJ1-4, with D tentatively TRBD1 (5 bases). The germline V gene encodes CDR1 ENHRY and CDR2 SYGVKD. V was clipped by 4 bases and J by 3 bases, with 9 bases between them. The CDR3 runs to 14 residues. The CDR3 DNA is TGTGCCATCAGTGCTCAGGGCTCTAATGAAAAACTGTTTTTT. Its protein is CAISAQGSNEKLFF.

The chain has TRBV10-3 and TRBJ1-1, with D possibly TRBD1 on 6 matching bases. Trimming pared 0 bases from V and 4 bases from J, leaving 15 bases between. The CDR3 sequence is 16 residues long. Germline V gene data show CDR1 as ENHRY and CDR2 as SYGVKD. The CDR3 loop reads CAISESARGVGTEAFF. DNA for the CDR3: TGTGCCATCAGTGAGTCTGCCAGGGGCGTTGGCACTGAAGCTTTCTTT.

The table lists this clone with a few counts. The rearrangement joins TRBV9 to TRBJ1-2; TRBD1 agrees at 7 bases. V trimming: 3 bases; J trimming: 8 bases; junction bases outside the gene matches: 7. This CDR3 contains 13 residues. Per germline, CDR1 SGDLS and CDR2 YYNGEE. CDR3 bases: TGTGCCAGCAGCGACTACAGGGGCCGAGGCTACACCTTC. Amino acids: CASSDYRGRGYTF.

This clone showed up just once. V gene TRBV19 combines with J gene TRBJ2-3, with 8 bases fitting TRBD1. V was pared by 5 bases and J by 8 bases, with 6 bases of the junction left unmatched. CDR1 is LNHDA and CDR2 is SQIVND in the germline V gene (reference sequence). The length of the CDR3 is 13 residues. CDR3 nucleotides: TGTGCCAGTAGTCTGGGACAGGTTGGTACGCAGTATTTT. Amino acids: CASSLGQVGTQYF.

V usage is TRBV5-1 and J usage is TRBJ1-3; possible D gene TRBD1, 5 bases. The CDR3 spans 16 residues. With 1 base removed from V and 4 bases from J, the gap between germline ends came to 15 bases. Germline V lookup: CDR1 SGHRS, CDR2 YFSETQ. The CDR3: CASSLTAQGVGNTIYF. The CDR3 nucleotides read TGCGCCAGCAGCTTGACGGCCCAGGGAGTAGGAAACACCATATATTTT. Supplemented by reference TRBV5-1 and TRBJ1-3, the full variable domain reads KAGVTQTPRYLIKTRGQQVTLSCSPISGHRSVSWYQQTPGQGLQFLFEYFSETQRNKGNFPGRFSGRQFSNSRSEMNVSTLELGDSALYLCASSLTAQGVGNTIYFGEGSWLTVV.

This clone appeared once. This sequence joins TRBV6-5 and TRBJ1-5; D may be TRBD1 (6 bases). The CDR3 loop spans 15 amino acids. Trimming took off 3 bases at V and 3 bases at J, with 12 bases between the two ends. Looked up from germline, CDR1 is MNHEY and CDR2 is SVGAGI. The CDR3 DNA follows: TGTGCCAGCAGTTATCAAGGGGGGAACAATCAGCCCCAGCATTTT. The encoded protein is CASSYQGGNNQPQHF.

The genes are TRBV5-1 and TRBJ1-1; no clear D. From germline, CDR1 is SGHRS and CDR2 YFSETQ. The CDR3 loop spans 16 amino acids. V was trimmed by 1 base and J by 0 bases, leaving 13 bases between them. The DNA for the CDR3 is TGCGCCAGCAGCTTGTCCGTATCGTACATGAACACTGAAGCTTTCTTT. Translated, it gives CASSLSVSYMNTEAFF.

The rearrangement links TRBV7-7 to TRBJ2-7, with D maybe TRBD1 (6 bases). Germline CDR1 is SSHAT and CDR2 is FNYEAQ (reference sequence). V was shortened by 5 bases and J by 6 bases, with 14 bases between the two germline ends. CDR3 length: 13 residues. The CDR3 coding sequence is TGTGCCAGCAGCCCATATACAGGGAGCGAGCAGTACTTC. Translated: CASSPYTGSEQYF.

This clone has just one count. The V call is TRBV7-8, the J call TRBJ1-5; weak D call: TRBD1 (6 bases). The V gene lost 2 bases and the J gene lost 4 bases, with 12 bases spanning the gap. The CDR3 is made up of 15 amino acids. The germline V gene encodes CDR1 SGHVS and CDR2 FQNEAQ. CDR3 coding DNA: TGTGCCAGCAGCTTACAGGACAGCCCTAATCAGCCCCAGCATTTT. Its translation is CASSLQDSPNQPQHF.

This chain links TRBV6-5 with TRBJ2-7, with 12 positions matching TRBD2. The CDR3 has 15 amino acids. V trimming: 4 bases; J trimming: 0 bases; junction bases outside the gene matches: 1. Germline CDR1 MNHEY, CDR2 SVGAGI. The CDR3 is CASSWTSGASYEQYF. The CDR3 region has the DNA TGTGCCAGCAGTTGGACTAGCGGGGCCTCCTACGAGCAGTACTTC.

This chain uses TRBV6-1 with TRBJ1-5, with 10 bases lining up with TRBD1. The CDR3 contains 14 residues. The V segment lost 8 bases and the J segment 9 bases; nucleotides outside the gene matches: 10. The germline V gene encodes CDR1 MNHNS and CDR2 SASEGT. CDR3 sequence reads: CASRDRGLLGPQHF. DNA for the CDR3: TGTGCCAGCCGGGACAGGGGCCTTCTTGGGCCCCAGCATTTT.

The V gene is TRBV5-4, the J gene TRBJ2-3, with TRBD2 matching 11 bases. CDR1 is SGHNT, CDR2 YYREEE, per germline (reference sequence). This CDR3 is 17 amino acids long. V gave up 1 base and J gave up 3 bases; unmatched junction bases: 7. CDR3 in DNA: TGTGCCAGCAGCTTGCTGTTAGCGGGGGGGCCTACAGATACGCAGTATTTT. Amino acid sequence: CASSLLLAGGPTDTQYF.

The chain has TRBV7-9 and TRBJ2-2; D gene unclear. The CDR3 contains 15 residues. Deletions cut 1 base from V and 2 bases from J, with 8 bases between. Germline CDR1 SEHNR, CDR2 FQNEAQ (reference sequence). The DNA for the CDR3 is TGTGCCAGCAGCTTAGTTTCTACTAACACCGGGGAGCTGTTTTTT. Translated: CASSLVSTNTGELFF.